This T cell receptor (beta chain) was profiled in a study of blood T cell repertoires in COVID-19. Study in general: The study drew acute and convalescent COVID-19 samples from the United States, Italy and Spain.

Trimming at V came to 6 bases and at J to 6 bases, leaving 3 bases not matched to a gene. Germline loops: CDR1 MGHRA, CDR2 YSYEKL. The CDR3 extends over 12 amino acids. Clones were sequenced by immunoSEQ multiplex PCR, and TCRdb holds only the in-frame ones, with some missing. The sample shows roughly 200,000 clones, around four fifths of them seen only once. This chain links TRBV4-1 with TRBJ1-2; TRBD1 aligns across 8 bases. This TCR was sampled from a man between 35 and 55 years old with active or convalescent COVID-19. Sequencing input: peripheral blood. The CDR3 DNA reads TGCGCCAGCAGAGGACAGGGTGATGGCTACACCTTC. It translates to CASRGQGDGYTF.